Each of the 16 T cell receptor beta chains below was sequenced from the same sample in a study of control samples from healthy donors and cancer patients. This table comes from immunoSEQ multiplex PCR, and its TCRdb copy is limited to in-frame clones, with some not included. Among about 130,000 clones listed, around 92% were seen once. Sequencing used PBMCs. The receptors here all came from a man aged 80 or over with head and neck cancer.

V gene TRBV5-5 combines with J gene TRBJ1-1; D possibly corresponds to TRBD1 (5 bases). Germline CDR1 SGHKS, CDR2 YYEKEE (reference sequence). The ends were cut back, 0 bases at V and 3 bases at J, with 6 bases in the middle. The CDR3 length is 13 residues. In nucleotides, the CDR3 is TGTGCCAGCAGCTTGGCGGGGGACACTGAAGCTTTCTTT. Its protein product is CASSLAGDTEAFF.

J is TRBJ2-7 and V is TRBV18; D unresolved. The CDR3 loop spans 15 amino acids. Trimming took off 5 bases at V and 0 bases at J, with 14 bases between the two ends. The germline gives CDR1 KGHSH, CDR2 LQKENI. The CDR3 DNA is TGTGCCAGCTCAGCCCTTCCCAAGGGCTCCTACGAGCAGTACTTC. It specifies CASSALPKGSYEQYF.

The chain employs TRBV5-1 and TRBJ2-3, with 7 bases fitting TRBD2. V dropped 5 bases and J dropped 3; count of bases not matched to a gene: 3. The V gene's germline CDR1 is SGHRS and CDR2 YFSETQ. The CDR3 contains 13 residues. In nucleotides, the CDR3 is TGCGCCAGCAGAGGCGGGGGAACAGATACGCAGTATTTT. Its translation: CASRGGGTDTQYF.

The chain combines TRBV6-5 with TRBJ1-2, with TRBD1 matching 7 bases. CDR1 MNHEY and CDR2 SVGAGI come from the germline V gene. With 2 bases clipped from V and 2 bases from J, the junction kept 8 bases outside the gene matches. The length of the CDR3 is 16 residues. CDR3 loop: CASSYQNRGLNYGYTF. The CDR3 DNA follows: TGTGCCAGCAGTTACCAAAATAGGGGGCTGAACTATGGCTACACCTTC.

V is TRBV6-5 and J is TRBJ2-2; the D gene is possibly TRBD2 (6 bases). The CDR3 is made up of 11 amino acids. Trimming removed 11 bases from V and 10 bases from J, with 14 bases in between. Germline lookup yields CDR1 MNHEY and CDR2 SVGAGI. The CDR3 region is CAHGSGVELFF. Here the CDR3 DNA reads TGTGCCCACGGGTCGGGAGTGGAGCTGTTTTTT.

The rearrangement joins TRBV5-8 to TRBJ2-1; TRBD2 matches at 9 bases. Germline lookup yields CDR1 SGHTS and CDR2 YDEGEE. Trimming at V came to 2 bases and at J to 4 bases, leaving 7 bases not matched to a gene. This CDR3 spans 16 amino acids. The CDR3: CASSLARGGNYNEQFF. The CDR3 region has the DNA TGTGCCAGCAGCTTAGCGCGGGGGGGAAATTACAATGAGCAGTTCTTC.

The rearrangement links TRBV5-4 to TRBJ2-2; D possibly corresponds to TRBD2 (6 bases). V lost 4 bases to trimming and J lost 4 bases, with 17 bases between them. CDR3 size: 16 residues. The V gene's germline CDR1 is SGHNT and CDR2 YYREEE (reference sequence). CDR3 sequence: CASSNAALASTGELFF. CDR3 bases: TGTGCCAGCAGCAACGCGGCCCTAGCGAGCACCGGGGAGCTGTTTTTT.

This clone was seen just once. The chain recombines TRBV30 with TRBJ1-2; TRBD1 is a possible D gene (5 bases). Trimming removed 3 bases at V and 3 bases at J, with 11 bases between. The CDR3 extends over 13 amino acids. Germline assignment: CDR1 GTSNPN and CDR2 SVGIG (reference sequence). CDR3 protein: CAWRLGRYYGYTF. CDR3 sequence (DNA): TGTGCCTGGAGGTTGGGGCGATACTATGGCTACACCTTC.

The chain links TRBV12-3 or TRBV12-4 to TRBJ1-1, with TRBD1 identical over 7 bases. The CDR3 has 13 amino acids. V was pared by 7 bases and J by 6 bases, with 8 bases of the junction left unmatched. CDR3 protein: CASTLTGSPEAFF. In nucleotides, the CDR3 is TGTGCCAGCACCTTGACAGGGAGTCCTGAAGCTTTCTTT.

The chain combines TRBV7-6 with TRBJ2-1; D gene unclear. Between the trimmed V and J ends, which lost 5 bases and 0 bases, there was a span of 5 bases. Germline lookup yields CDR1 SGHVS and CDR2 FNYEAQ. The CDR3 runs to 13 residues. CDR3 nucleotide sequence: TGTGCCAGCAGCCAACGCTCCTACAATGAGCAGTTCTTC. This encodes CASSQRSYNEQFF.

The chain links TRBV30 to TRBJ1-2; the match to TRBD1 covers 9 bases. Germline CDR1 GTSNPN, CDR2 SVGIG (reference sequence). With 4 bases clipped from V and 6 bases from J, the junction kept 9 bases outside the gene matches. The CDR3 length is 14 residues. CDR3 in amino acids: CAWNLGGQGHGYTF. CDR3 DNA: TGTGCCTGGAACCTGGGGGGACAGGGACATGGCTACACCTTC. Looking up the rest from reference TRBV30 and TRBJ1-2 gives the full variable domain: SQTIHQWPATLVQPVGSPLSLECTVEGTSNPNLYWYRQAAGRGLQLLFYSVGIGQISSEVPQNLSASRPQDRQFILSSKKLLLSDSGFYLCAWNLGGQGHGYTFGSGTRLTVV.

The CDR3 sequence is CASSIGGSYNSPLHF. The CDR3 nucleotides read TGTGCCAGTAGTATAGGGGGATCCTATAATTCACCCCTCCACTTT. V is TRBV19 and J is TRBJ1-6; D uncertain. Trimming took 1 base from V and 1 from J, leaving 5 bases between them. The CDR3 is made up of 15 amino acids. Germline CDR1 LNHDA, CDR2 SQIVND (reference sequence).

This rearrangement joins TRBV11-3 to TRBJ2-7; 14 nucleotides agree with TRBD2. V shed 5 bases and J 6 bases; nucleotides not matched to a gene: 15. This CDR3 region has 18 residues. Germline V CDR1 and CDR2: SGHNT, YENEEA. CDR3 protein: CASSQEAGTSGSRGEQYF. CDR3 nucleotides: TGTGCCAGCAGCCAAGAAGCCGGGACTAGCGGGAGTCGTGGCGAGCAGTACTTC.

The chain employs TRBV5-8 and TRBJ2-5; D is ambiguous. With 0 bases removed from V and 6 bases from J, the gap between germline ends came to 3 bases. Germline V lookup: CDR1 SGHTS, CDR2 YDEGEE. The CDR3 is made up of 11 amino acids. CDR3 sequence reads: CASSLGKTQYF. CDR3 DNA sequence: TGTGCCAGCAGCTTGGGCAAGACCCAGTACTTC.

V and J are TRBV2 and TRBJ2-1; 7 positions match TRBD1. The germline V gene encodes CDR1 SNHLY and CDR2 FYNNEI. V gave up 8 bases and J gave up 5 bases; unmatched junction bases: 9. This CDR3 contains 14 residues. The CDR3 DNA is TGTGCCAGCGAATCCGGGACAGAGGACAATGAGCAGTTCTTC. This sequence encodes CASESGTEDNEQFF.

The chain employs TRBV6-6 and TRBJ2-7, with D possibly being TRBD1 or TRBD2 (5 bases each). This CDR3 is built from 13 residues. The V end was cut by 5 bases, the J end by 6 bases, with 14 bases between. The germline gives CDR1 MNHNY, CDR2 SVGAGI (reference sequence). CDR3 in DNA: TGTGCCAGCAGTCCTCCTCCTGGGGGCGAGCAGTACTTC. It encodes CASSPPPGGEQYF.